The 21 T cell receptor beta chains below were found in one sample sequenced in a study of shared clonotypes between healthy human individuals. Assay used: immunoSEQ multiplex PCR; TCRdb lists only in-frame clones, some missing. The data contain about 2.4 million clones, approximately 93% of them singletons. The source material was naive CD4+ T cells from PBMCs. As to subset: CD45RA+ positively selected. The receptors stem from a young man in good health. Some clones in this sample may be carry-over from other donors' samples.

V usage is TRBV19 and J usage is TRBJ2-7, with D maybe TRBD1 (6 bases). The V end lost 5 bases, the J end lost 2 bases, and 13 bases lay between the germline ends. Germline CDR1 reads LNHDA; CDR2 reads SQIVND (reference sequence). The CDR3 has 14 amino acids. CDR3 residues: CASSPLQGTYEQYF. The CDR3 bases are TGTGCCAGTAGTCCACTACAGGGAACCTACGAGCAGTACTTC.

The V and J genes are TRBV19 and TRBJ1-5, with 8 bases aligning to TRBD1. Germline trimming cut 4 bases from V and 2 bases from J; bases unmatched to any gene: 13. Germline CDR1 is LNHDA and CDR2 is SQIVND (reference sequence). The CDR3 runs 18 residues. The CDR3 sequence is CASSTLRQGARGNQPQHF. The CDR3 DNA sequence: TGTGCCAGTAGTACCCTAAGGCAGGGGGCAAGAGGCAATCAGCCCCAGCATTTT. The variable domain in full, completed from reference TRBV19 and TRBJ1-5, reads DGGITQSPKYLFRKEGQNVTLSCEQNLNHDAMYWYRQDPGQGLRLIYYSQIVNDFQKGDIAEGYSVSREKKESFPLTVTSAQKNPTAFYLCASSTLRQGARGNQPQHFGDGTRLSIL.

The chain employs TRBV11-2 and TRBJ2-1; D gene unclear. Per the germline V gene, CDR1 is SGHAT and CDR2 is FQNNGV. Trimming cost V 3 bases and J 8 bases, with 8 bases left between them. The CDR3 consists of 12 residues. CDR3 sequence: CASSFVMDEQFF. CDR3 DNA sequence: TGTGCCAGCAGCTTCGTTATGGATGAGCAGTTCTTC.

CDR3 in amino acids: CASSVGDISYEQYF. The CDR3 DNA follows: TGTGCCAGCAGCGTAGGGGACATTTCCTACGAGCAGTACTTC. This chain joins TRBV9 and TRBJ2-7; possibly TRBD1 for D (6 bases). V dropped 0 bases and J dropped 1 base, with 8 bases sitting between them. The CDR3 spans 14 residues. Germline CDR1 reads SGDLS; CDR2 reads YYNGEE.

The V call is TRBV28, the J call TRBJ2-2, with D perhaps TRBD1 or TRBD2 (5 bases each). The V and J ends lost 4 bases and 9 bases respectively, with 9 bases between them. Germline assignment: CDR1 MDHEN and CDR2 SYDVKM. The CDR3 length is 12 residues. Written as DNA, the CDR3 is TGTGCCAGCAGTTCCAGGGAGTGGGAGCTGTTTTTT. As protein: CASSSREWELFF.

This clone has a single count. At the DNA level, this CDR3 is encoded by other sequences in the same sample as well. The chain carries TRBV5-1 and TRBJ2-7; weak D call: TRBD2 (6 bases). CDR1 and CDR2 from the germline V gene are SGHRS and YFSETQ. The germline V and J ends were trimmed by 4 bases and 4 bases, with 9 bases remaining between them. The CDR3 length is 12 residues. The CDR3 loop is CASSPEGYEQYF. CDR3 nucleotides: TGCGCCAGCAGCCCGGAGGGATACGAGCAGTACTTC.

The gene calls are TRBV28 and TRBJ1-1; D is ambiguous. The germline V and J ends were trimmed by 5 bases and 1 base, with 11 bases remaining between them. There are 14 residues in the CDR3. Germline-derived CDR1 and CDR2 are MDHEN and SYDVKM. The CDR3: CASSPPRTNTEAFF. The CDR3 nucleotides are TGTGCCAGCAGTCCCCCCAGGACGAACACTGAAGCTTTCTTT.

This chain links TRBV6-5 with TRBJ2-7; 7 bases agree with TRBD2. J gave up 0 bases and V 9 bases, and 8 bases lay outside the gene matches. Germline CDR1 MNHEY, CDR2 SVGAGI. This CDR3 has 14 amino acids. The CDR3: CASKTSLSSYEQYF. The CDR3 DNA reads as TGTGCCAGTAAGACTAGCCTGAGCTCCTACGAGCAGTACTTC.

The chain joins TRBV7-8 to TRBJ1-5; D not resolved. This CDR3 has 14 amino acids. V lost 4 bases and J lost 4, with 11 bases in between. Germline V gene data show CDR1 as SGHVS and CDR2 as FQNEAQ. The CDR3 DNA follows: TGTGCCAGCAGCTCAGGACCCGGTAATCAGCCCCAGCATTTT. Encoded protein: CASSSGPGNQPQHF.

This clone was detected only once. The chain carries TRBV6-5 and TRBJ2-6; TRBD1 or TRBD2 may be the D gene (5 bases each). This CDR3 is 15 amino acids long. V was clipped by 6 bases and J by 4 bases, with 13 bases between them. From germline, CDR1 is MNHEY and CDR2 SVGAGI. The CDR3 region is CASSSVGVGANVLTF. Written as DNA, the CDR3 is TGTGCCAGCAGCTCCGTGGGGGTCGGGGCCAACGTCCTGACTTTC.

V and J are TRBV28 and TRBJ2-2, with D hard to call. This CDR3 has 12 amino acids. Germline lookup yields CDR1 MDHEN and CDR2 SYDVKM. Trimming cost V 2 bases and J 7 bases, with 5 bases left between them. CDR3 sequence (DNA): TGTGCCAGCAGTTTAATAGGCGGGGAGCTGTTTTTT. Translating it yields CASSLIGGELFF.

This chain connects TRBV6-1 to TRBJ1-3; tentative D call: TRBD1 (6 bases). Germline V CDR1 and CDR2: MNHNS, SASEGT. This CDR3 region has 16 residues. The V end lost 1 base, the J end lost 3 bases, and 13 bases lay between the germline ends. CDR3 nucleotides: TGTGCCAGCAGTGAAGACGCCCAGGGGTATGGAAACACCATATATTTT. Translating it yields CASSEDAQGYGNTIYF.

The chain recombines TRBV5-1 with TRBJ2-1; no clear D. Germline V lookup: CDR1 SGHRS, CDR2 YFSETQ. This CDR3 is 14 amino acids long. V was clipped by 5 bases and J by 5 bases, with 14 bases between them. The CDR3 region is CASSITRVDNEQFF. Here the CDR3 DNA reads TGCGCCAGCAGTATAACCAGAGTAGACAATGAGCAGTTCTTC.

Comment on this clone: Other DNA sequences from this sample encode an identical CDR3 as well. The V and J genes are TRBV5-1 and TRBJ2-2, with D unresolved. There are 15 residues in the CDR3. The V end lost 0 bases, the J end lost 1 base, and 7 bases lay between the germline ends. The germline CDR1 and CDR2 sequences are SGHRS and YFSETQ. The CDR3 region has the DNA TGCGCCAGCAGCTTGGCGGCAGAGAACACCGGGGAGCTGTTTTTT. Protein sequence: CASSLAAENTGELFF. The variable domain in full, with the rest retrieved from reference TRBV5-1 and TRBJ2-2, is KAGVTQTPRYLIKTRGQQVTLSCSPISGHRSVSWYQQTPGQGLQFLFEYFSETQRNKGNFPGRFSGRQFSNSRSEMNVSTLELGDSALYLCASSLAAENTGELFFGEGSRLTVL.

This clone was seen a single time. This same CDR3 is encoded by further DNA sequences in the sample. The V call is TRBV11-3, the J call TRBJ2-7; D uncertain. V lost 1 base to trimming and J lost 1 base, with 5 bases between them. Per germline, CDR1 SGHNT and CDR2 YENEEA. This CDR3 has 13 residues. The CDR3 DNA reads TGTGCCAGCAGCTTAGGTCGTTCCTACGAGCAGTACTTC. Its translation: CASSLGRSYEQYF.

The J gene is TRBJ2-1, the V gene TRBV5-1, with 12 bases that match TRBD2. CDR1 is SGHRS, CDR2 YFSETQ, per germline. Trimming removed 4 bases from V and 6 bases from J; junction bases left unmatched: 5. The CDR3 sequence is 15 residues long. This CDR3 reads CASSPLAGGSNEQFF. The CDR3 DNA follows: TGCGCCAGCAGCCCACTAGCGGGAGGATCCAATGAGCAGTTCTTC.

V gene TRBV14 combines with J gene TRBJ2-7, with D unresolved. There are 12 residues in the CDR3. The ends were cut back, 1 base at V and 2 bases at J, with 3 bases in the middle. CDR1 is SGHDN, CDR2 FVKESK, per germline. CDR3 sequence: CASSQGPYEQYF. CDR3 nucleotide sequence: TGTGCCAGCAGCCAAGGACCCTACGAGCAGTACTTC.

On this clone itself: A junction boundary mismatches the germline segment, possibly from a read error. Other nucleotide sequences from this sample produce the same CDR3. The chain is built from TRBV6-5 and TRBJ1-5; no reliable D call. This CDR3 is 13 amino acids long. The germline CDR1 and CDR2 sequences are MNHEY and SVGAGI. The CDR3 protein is CASSYSHNQPQHF. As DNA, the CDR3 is TGCGCCAGCAGTTACTCGCACAATCAGCCCCAGCATTTT.

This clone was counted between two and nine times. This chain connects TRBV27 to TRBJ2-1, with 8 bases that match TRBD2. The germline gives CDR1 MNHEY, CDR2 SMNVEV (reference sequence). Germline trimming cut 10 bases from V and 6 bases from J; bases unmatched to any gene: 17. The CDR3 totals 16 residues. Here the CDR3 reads CATSDLGGRQSNEQFF. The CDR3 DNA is TGTGCCACCTCAGATTTGGGCGGGAGGCAATCCAATGAGCAGTTCTTC.

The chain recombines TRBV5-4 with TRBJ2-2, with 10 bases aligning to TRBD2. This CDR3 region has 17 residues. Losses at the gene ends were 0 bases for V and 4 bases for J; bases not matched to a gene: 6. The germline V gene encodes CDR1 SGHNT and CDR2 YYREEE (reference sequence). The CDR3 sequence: CASSLGLAGAITGELFF. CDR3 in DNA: TGTGCCAGCAGCTTGGGACTAGCGGGCGCAATCACCGGGGAGCTGTTTTTT.

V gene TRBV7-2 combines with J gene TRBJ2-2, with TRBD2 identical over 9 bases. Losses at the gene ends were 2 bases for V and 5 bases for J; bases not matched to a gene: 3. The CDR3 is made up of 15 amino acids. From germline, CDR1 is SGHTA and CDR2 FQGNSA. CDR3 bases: TGTGCCAGCAGCTTACGAACTAGCGGGACCGGGGAGCTGTTTTTT. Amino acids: CASSLRTSGTGELFF.